One sample yielded the 27 T cell receptor beta chains listed below, sequenced in a study of identifying expanded T cells in peripheral blood. The repertoire was sequenced with immunoSEQ multiplex PCR; TCRdb's copy has only in-frame clones and lacks some. The repertoire holds approximately 79,000 clones, with roughly 90% as singletons. Sequenced sample: blood. The receptors originated from a person aged 18-70 years in good health.

The genes are TRBV19 and TRBJ2-1, with TRBD2 matching 7 bases. The V gene's germline CDR1 is LNHDA and CDR2 SQIVND (reference sequence). Trimming removed 3 bases from V and 9 bases from J; junction bases left unmatched: 5. The CDR3 has 13 amino acids. The CDR3 sequence: CASSIWGEGEQFF. In DNA form, the CDR3 reads TGTGCCAGTAGTATTTGGGGGGAGGGTGAGCAGTTCTTC. The whole variable domain, filled in from reference TRBV19 and TRBJ2-1, reads DGGITQSPKYLFRKEGQNVTLSCEQNLNHDAMYWYRQDPGQGLRLIYYSQIVNDFQKGDIAEGYSVSREKKESFPLTVTSAQKNPTAFYLCASSIWGEGEQFFGPGTRLTVL.

The chain links TRBV4-2 to TRBJ2-7; TRBD1 or TRBD2 may be the D gene (5 bases each). CDR1 is LGHNA, CDR2 YNFKEQ, per germline. The CDR3 is 16 amino acids. V dropped 4 bases and J dropped 1 base, with 17 bases sitting between them. The CDR3 DNA reads TGTGCCAGCAGCCCTTCCCCGGGACCGACGTCCTACGAGCAGTACTTC. Translating it yields CASSPSPGPTSYEQYF.

The J gene is TRBJ2-7, the V gene TRBV30; 10 positions match TRBD1. The CDR3 sequence is 13 residues long. V was clipped by 3 bases and J by 11 bases; unmatched bases: 10. Germline CDR1 GTSNPN, CDR2 SVGIG (reference sequence). DNA of the CDR3: TGTGCCTGGAGCGCAACCGGACAGGGGGTAGAGTACTTC. It encodes CAWSATGQGVEYF.

The CDR3 sequence is CASKRGTGISGANVLTF. The DNA of the CDR3 is TGTGCCAGCAAGAGAGGGACAGGAATCTCGGGGGCCAACGTCCTGACTTTC. The chain employs TRBV19 and TRBJ2-6; TRBD1 matches at 8 bases. The CDR3 runs 17 residues. Germline V gene lookup returns CDR1 LNHDA and CDR2 SQIVND (reference sequence). Trimming took 9 bases from V and 4 from J; bases not matched to a gene: 14.

The gene calls are TRBV2 and TRBJ1-2, with D possibly being TRBD1 (5 bases). The CDR3 is 13 residues long. The V gene's germline CDR1 is SNHLY and CDR2 FYNNEI. V lost 3 bases and J 2 bases, leaving 7 bases between the germline ends. The CDR3 sequence: CASSDEGNYGYTF. CDR3 DNA: TGTGCCAGCAGTGACGAGGGGAACTATGGCTACACCTTC.

V gene TRBV6-5 combines with J gene TRBJ2-7; possibly TRBD1 for D (6 bases). CDR1 is MNHEY, CDR2 SVGAGI, per germline. The CDR3 totals 14 residues. Between the trimmed V and J ends, which lost 5 bases and 4 bases, there was a span of 15 bases. Here the CDR3 reads CASSDRGNGYEQYF. DNA of the CDR3: TGTGCCAGCAGTGATAGGGGGAATGGGTACGAGCAGTACTTC.

The chain uses TRBV9 and TRBJ1-2, with D possibly matching TRBD1 (6 bases). The germline CDR1 and CDR2 sequences are SGDLS and YYNGEE. This CDR3 has 16 residues. The V end was cut by 6 bases, the J end by 3 bases, with 21 bases between. The CDR3 loop reads CASTINLDRGDYGYTF. The CDR3 coding sequence is TGTGCCAGCACCATCAACTTGGACAGAGGGGACTATGGCTACACCTTC.

The CDR3 protein is CASSLGGSGMGGSYNEQFF. The CDR3 nucleotides read TGCGCCAGCAGCTTGGGGGGTAGCGGGATGGGAGGCTCCTACAATGAGCAGTTCTTC. The gene calls are TRBV5-1 and TRBJ2-1; 8 bases map to TRBD2. The length of the CDR3 is 19 residues. The germline gives CDR1 SGHRS, CDR2 YFSETQ. With V trimmed by 0 bases and J by 0 bases, 11 bases remained unmatched.

This chain links TRBV5-6 with TRBJ1-1, with D hard to call. V lost 5 bases and J 3 bases, leaving 14 bases between the germline ends. The germline gives CDR1 SGHDT, CDR2 YYEEEE. CDR3 length: 14 residues. This chain's CDR3 is CASRLGRRDTEAFF. CDR3 nucleotides: TGTGCCAGCAGGCTCGGCAGGAGGGACACTGAAGCTTTCTTT.

The rearrangement uses TRBV7-9 and TRBJ2-1, with TRBD2 identical over 11 bases. CDR1 is SEHNR, CDR2 FQNEAQ, per germline (reference sequence). This CDR3 is built from 15 residues. The ends lost 7 bases at V and 8 bases at J; junction bases unmatched: 10. CDR3 coding DNA: TGTGCCAGCACCCGTAGCGGGAGGGCCTTCCATGAGCAGTTCTTC. Amino acids: CASTRSGRAFHEQFF.

V gene TRBV7-6 combines with J gene TRBJ2-2; TRBD1 matches at 7 bases. V lost 7 bases, J lost 2 bases, and 7 bases stayed unmatched. This CDR3 comprises 15 residues. The germline CDR1 and CDR2 sequences are SGHVS and FNYEAQ. The DNA of the CDR3 is TGTGCCAGCACCCTAAGGACAGGCAACACCGGGGAGCTGTTTTTT. Translating it yields CASTLRTGNTGELFF.

The rearrangement uses TRBV13 and TRBJ1-1, with D uncertain. The germline V gene encodes CDR1 PRHDT and CDR2 FYEKMQ (reference sequence). V was trimmed by 7 bases and J by 1 base, leaving 10 bases between them. The CDR3 covers 13 residues. CDR3 sequence (DNA): TGTGCCAGCACTCGTGGCGCGAACACTGAAGCTTTCTTT. As protein: CASTRGANTEAFF.

V gene TRBV7-2 combines with J gene TRBJ1-2; 10 bases agree with TRBD1. Germline V gene sequence: CDR1 SGHTA, CDR2 FQGNSA. The CDR3 runs 15 residues. With 5 bases clipped from V and 4 bases from J, the junction kept 7 bases outside the gene matches. In nucleotides, the CDR3 is TGTGCCAGCAGCATAGACAGGGGGCGGGGCTATGGCTACACCTTC. Amino acids: CASSIDRGRGYGYTF.

The chain employs TRBV5-1 and TRBJ1-1; 9 bases map to TRBD1. This CDR3 spans 13 amino acids. The junction had 2 bases not matched to a gene; V was cut back by 4 bases and J by 4 bases. CDR1 and CDR2 (germline): SGHRS, YFSETQ. The CDR3 reads CASSEDRGTEAFF. In nucleotides, the CDR3 is TGCGCCAGCAGCGAGGACAGGGGCACTGAAGCTTTCTTT.

This rearrangement joins TRBV9 to TRBJ2-5; D is tentatively TRBD1 or TRBD2 (5 bases each). Germline CDR1 SGDLS, CDR2 YYNGEE. V lost 4 bases to trimming and J lost 4 bases, with 17 bases between them. The CDR3 length is 15 residues. The CDR3 loop reads CASSLGAHPGETQYF. CDR3 in DNA: TGTGCCAGCAGCCTCGGGGCTCACCCGGGAGAGACCCAGTACTTC.

The chain joins TRBV2 to TRBJ2-7, with 7 bases lining up with TRBD1. Germline assignment: CDR1 SNHLY and CDR2 FYNNEI. The ends lost 6 bases at V and 2 bases at J; junction bases unmatched: 4. CDR3 length: 13 amino acids. In nucleotides, the CDR3 is TGTGCCAGCAGATACGGACAGGCCTACGAGCAGTACTTC. Translated: CASRYGQAYEQYF.

The rearrangement joins TRBV4-3 to TRBJ1-1; D gene unclear. CDR1 is LGHNA and CDR2 is YSLEER in the germline V gene. The CDR3 length is 13 residues. V was trimmed by 0 bases and J by 5 bases, leaving 7 bases between them. The CDR3, as DNA: TGCGCCAGCAGCCAAGACCCTCATACTGAAGCTTTCTTT. It is translated as CASSQDPHTEAFF.

V gene TRBV19 combines with J gene TRBJ2-5, with D tentatively TRBD1 (6 bases). The CDR3 loop spans 14 amino acids. Germline-derived CDR1 and CDR2 are LNHDA and SQIVND (reference sequence). Trimming took off 4 bases at V and 1 base at J, with 10 bases between the two ends. The CDR3, as DNA: TGTGCCAGTAGTACATGGACAGCCCAAGAGACCCAGTACTTC. It is translated as CASSTWTAQETQYF.

The CDR3 here is CASSLRGPYEQYF. The CDR3 coding sequence is TGTGCCAGCAGTTTGCGGGGACCCTACGAGCAGTACTTC. The chain is built from TRBV28 and TRBJ2-7, with D possibly matching TRBD2 (6 bases). Trimming removed 3 bases at V and 2 bases at J, with 8 bases between. The CDR3 is made up of 13 amino acids. The V gene's germline CDR1 is MDHEN and CDR2 SYDVKM.

The genes are TRBV9 and TRBJ2-1, with D possibly being TRBD1 or TRBD2 (7 bases each). Trimming shortened V by 2 bases and J by 4 bases, and 13 bases separated the two germline ends. The CDR3 covers 15 residues. Germline V CDR1 and CDR2: SGDLS, YYNGEE. The CDR3 nucleotides read TGTGCCAGCAGCGTTAGGGAGGGGGCTTACAATGAGCAGTTCTTC. Encoded protein: CASSVREGAYNEQFF.

In nucleotides, the CDR3 is TGCAGCGTTGATGCGGGGTCCGGGACACACTATGGCTACACCTTC. Translating it yields CSVDAGSGTHYGYTF. The gene calls are TRBV29-1 and TRBJ1-2, with D possibly matching TRBD1 (6 bases). CDR1 and CDR2 from the germline V gene are SQVTM and ANQGSEA. Trimming removed 3 bases from V and 3 bases from J, with 17 bases in between. The CDR3 is 15 amino acids.

This clone rates as medium-sized. This sequence joins TRBV7-3 and TRBJ2-3, with D hard to call. The germline V gene encodes CDR1 SGHTA and CDR2 FQGTGA. The CDR3 loop spans 14 amino acids. The V end lost 2 bases, the J end lost 2 bases, and 8 bases lay between the germline ends. The CDR3 bases are TGTGCCAGCAGCTTACTTCCACTCACAGATACGCAGTATTTT. This gives the protein CASSLLPLTDTQYF.

The CDR3 region is CASSWDSSGADTQYF. In nucleotides, the CDR3 is TGTGCCAGCAGTTGGGACAGCTCTGGCGCAGATACGCAGTATTTT. The chain has TRBV7-9 and TRBJ2-3; 7 bases are a match to TRBD1. Germline V gene sequence: CDR1 SEHNR, CDR2 FQNEAQ (reference sequence). The trim removed 6 bases at V and 4 bases at J, leaving 10 bases unmatched. The CDR3 sequence is 15 residues long.

This clone was detected once. V and J are TRBV10-3 and TRBJ1-1; no firm D call. CDR3 length: 13 amino acids. The V gene's germline CDR1 is ENHRY and CDR2 SYGVKD. Trimming cost V 4 bases and J 1 base, with 7 bases left between them. The CDR3 DNA is TGTGCCATCAGTGGGAGGTCGAACACTGAAGCTTTCTTT. Translating it yields CAISGRSNTEAFF.

The V call is TRBV25-1, the J call TRBJ2-1; perhaps TRBD2 as D (7 bases). The germline gives CDR1 MGHDK, CDR2 SYGVNS. This CDR3 contains 17 residues. V lost 1 base to trimming and J lost 7 bases, with 20 bases between them. The CDR3 region has the DNA TGTGCCAGCAGTGAATCGAAGGGGGGAGGGCGTTGGAATGAGCAGTTCTTC. It specifies CASSESKGGGRWNEQFF.

The chain couples TRBV29-1 to TRBJ2-7; possible D gene TRBD1, 5 bases. Germline V gene sequence: CDR1 SQVTM, CDR2 ANQGSEA. This CDR3 is built from 16 residues. With 4 bases removed from V and 0 bases from J, the gap between germline ends came to 19 bases. Here the CDR3 DNA reads TGCAGCGTTGTCCCTCAAGGGGCCACTAACTCCTACGAGCAGTACTTC. Residues: CSVVPQGATNSYEQYF.

The rearrangement uses TRBV5-1 and TRBJ2-7, with TRBD1 identical over 8 bases. Germline V CDR1 and CDR2: SGHRS, YFSETQ. V lost 2 bases, J lost 2 bases, and 6 bases stayed unmatched. This CDR3 has 15 residues. The CDR3, as DNA: TGCGCCAGCAGCTTTGTCGGGACAGGAACCTACGAGCAGTACTTC. Its translation: CASSFVGTGTYEQYF. The variable domain in full, with the rest retrieved from reference TRBV5-1 and TRBJ2-7, is KAGVTQTPRYLIKTRGQQVTLSCSPISGHRSVSWYQQTPGQGLQFLFEYFSETQRNKGNFPGRFSGRQFSNSRSEMNVSTLELGDSALYLCASSFVGTGTYEQYFGPGTRLTVT.